These 30 T cell receptor beta chains were all obtained from the same sample, sequenced in a study of CD8+ T cells in alopecia areata. The treatment is: oral pan-JAK inhibitor, 5-10 mg twice daily. Lesional scalp tissue (obtained by punch biopsy) and peripheral blood were collected from alopecia areata patients. RNA extraction was followed by reverse transcription into cDNA, which acted as the sequencing template. TCRdb's copy holds only in-frame clones and misses some; the assay was immunoSEQ multiplex PCR. The sample has about 13,000 clones, 65% to 70% seen once. This specimen was skin, taken at week 4, from a patient treated with tofacitinib. The origin of the receptors is a human donor with alopecia areata.

This clone was seen more than once but under ten times. This chain connects TRBV6-6 to TRBJ1-5; the match to TRBD1 covers 9 bases. The CDR3 loop spans 15 amino acids. The junction had 10 bases not matched to a gene; V was cut back by 5 bases and J by 8 bases. Germline values: CDR1 MNHNY, CDR2 SVGAGI (reference sequence). The CDR3 region is CASSDYRGRVEPQHF. The CDR3 DNA is TGTGCCAGCAGTGACTACAGGGGGCGAGTAGAGCCCCAGCATTTT.

V gene TRBV6-5 combines with J gene TRBJ1-6, with D possibly TRBD1 on 5 matching bases. Germline V gene data show CDR1 as MNHEY and CDR2 as SVGAGI. This CDR3 spans 15 amino acids. V was cut by 5 bases and J by 4 bases, with 12 bases left in between. CDR3 sequence: CASSTGHLYNSPLHF. The CDR3 nucleotides read TGTGCCAGCAGTACAGGACATCTATATAATTCACCCCTCCACTTT.

This chain connects TRBV13 to TRBJ2-1, with TRBD1 matching over 7 bases. The CDR3 totals 17 residues. Germline V gene data show CDR1 as PRHDT and CDR2 as FYEKMQ (reference sequence). The V and J ends lost 5 bases and 5 bases, in that order; junction bases with no gene match: 15. The CDR3 sequence is CASSEGGLVTGDNEQFF. Here the CDR3 DNA reads TGTGCCAGCAGCGAAGGGGGTCTAGTAACAGGGGACAATGAGCAGTTCTTC. The full variable domain, completed using reference TRBV13 and TRBJ2-1, is AAGVIQSPRHLIKEKRETATLKCYPIPRHDTVYWYQQGPGQDPQFLISFYEKMQSDKGSIPDRFSAQQFSDYHSELNMSSLELGDSALYFCASSEGGLVTGDNEQFFGPGTRLTVL.

V is TRBV7-9 and J is TRBJ2-5; TRBD2 agrees at 10 bases. There are 15 residues in the CDR3. The V segment lost 4 bases and the J segment 11 bases; nucleotides outside the gene matches: 13. Germline CDR1 SEHNR, CDR2 FQNEAQ (reference sequence). The chain's CDR3 is CASSSVTQRGGSQYF. The CDR3 DNA reads TGTGCCAGCAGCTCCGTGACCCAGCGGGGGGGCAGTCAGTACTTC.

The rearrangement joins TRBV5-1 to TRBJ2-3; no definite D call. CDR1 is SGHRS, CDR2 YFSETQ, per germline. The CDR3 consists of 13 residues. The ends were cut back, 3 bases at V and 6 bases at J, with 11 bases in the middle. CDR3 amino acids: CASSSPGSDTQYF. DNA of the CDR3: TGCGCCAGCAGCTCTCCCGGATCCGATACGCAGTATTTT.

As for this clone: The sample holds other DNA sequences that translate to the same CDR3. V usage is TRBV5-6 and J usage is TRBJ1-2; TRBD1 agrees at 9 bases. The V and J ends lost 4 bases and 6 bases, in that order; junction bases with no gene match: 10. There are 15 residues in the CDR3. Germline assignment: CDR1 SGHDT and CDR2 YYEEEE. CDR3 sequence: CASSPRTGVFHGYTF. CDR3 DNA: TGTGCCAGCAGCCCACGGACAGGGGTCTTTCATGGCTACACCTTC.

This chain links TRBV4-1 with TRBJ2-2; 12 bases agree with TRBD2. V shed 2 bases, J shed 4 bases, and the junction held 14 bases outside the gene matches. Germline-derived CDR1 and CDR2 are MGHRA and YSYEKL. The CDR3 sequence is 20 residues long. This CDR3 is CASSQPRRSSGGAGTGELFF. CDR3 nucleotides: TGCGCCAGCAGCCAACCCCGGCGGTCTAGCGGGGGGGCGGGCACCGGGGAGCTGTTTTTT.

The rearrangement uses TRBV28 and TRBJ2-3; D remains ambiguous. V was cut by 8 bases and J by 0 bases, with 6 bases left in between. Germline V CDR1 and CDR2: MDHEN, SYDVKM. This CDR3 is 12 amino acids long. CDR3 nucleotides: TGTGCCAGCGATGGAAGCACAGATACGCAGTATTTT. It codes for CASDGSTDTQYF.

J is TRBJ2-5 and V is TRBV6-6, with D perhaps TRBD1 (5 bases). The CDR3 contains 15 residues. CDR1 and CDR2 from the germline V gene are MNHNY and SVGAGI (reference sequence). Trimming took off 7 bases at V and 5 bases at J, with 20 bases between the two ends. The CDR3, as DNA: TGTGCCAGCACCTTAGGACATCGCCCCCGGGAGACCCAGTACTTC. This gives the protein CASTLGHRPRETQYF.

This chain links TRBV5-6 with TRBJ2-3; 11 bases are a match to TRBD2. Germline V gene data show CDR1 as SGHDT and CDR2 as YYEEEE. This CDR3 spans 15 amino acids. The V segment lost 3 bases and the J segment 2 bases; nucleotides outside the gene matches: 2. The CDR3 loop is CASSSTSGDTDTQYF. The CDR3 DNA reads TGTGCCAGCAGCTCGACTAGCGGGGACACAGATACGCAGTATTTT.

CDR3 loop: CASTGPEPGTDTQYF. Written as DNA, the CDR3 is TGTGCCAGCACTGGGCCCGAGCCGGGCACAGATACGCAGTATTTT. The chain couples TRBV25-1 to TRBJ2-3; no reliable D call. The V gene lost 7 bases and the J gene lost 1 base, with 15 bases spanning the gap. Germline CDR1 and CDR2: MGHDK and SYGVNS. This CDR3 has 15 amino acids.

The chain employs TRBV2 and TRBJ2-2, with 8 bases identical to TRBD1. The germline CDR1 and CDR2 sequences are SNHLY and FYNNEI. Trimming at V came to 5 bases and at J to 7 bases, leaving 9 bases not matched to a gene. There are 15 residues in the CDR3. The CDR3 DNA is TGTGCCAGCAGTAGTCAGGGGGCGATTAACGGGGAGCTGTTTTTT. Amino acids: CASSSQGAINGELFF. Based on the CDR3 plus reference TRBV2 and TRBJ2-2, the full variable domain is EPEVTQTPSHQVTQMGQEVILRCVPISNHLYFYWYRQILGQKVEFLVSFYNNEISEKSEIFDDQFSVERPDGSNFTLKIRSTKLEDSAMYFCASSSQGAINGELFFGEGSRLTVL.

The chain has TRBV6-1 and TRBJ2-3, with TRBD1 as a possible D gene (6 bases). The CDR3 spans 15 residues. Germline CDR1 MNHNS, CDR2 SASEGT. V gave up 1 base and J gave up 1 base, with 9 bases separating them. CDR3: CASSEEQGGTDTQYF. In DNA, the CDR3 is TGTGCCAGCAGTGAAGAACAGGGCGGCACAGATACGCAGTATTTT.

The chain uses TRBV7-9 and TRBJ2-5; tentatively, D is TRBD2 (5 bases). The CDR3 is 16 amino acids. Germline CDR1 SEHNR, CDR2 FQNEAQ (reference sequence). The V and J ends lost 3 bases and 6 bases respectively, with 20 bases between them. This CDR3 reads CASSLEAERLGKTQYF. The CDR3 DNA reads TGTGCCAGCAGCTTGGAGGCGGAACGGCTCGGGAAGACCCAGTACTTC.

This chain connects TRBV23-1 to TRBJ2-1; 7 nucleotides line up with TRBD2. TRBV23-1 carries the ORF label, with uncertain function. The CDR3 runs to 14 residues. J lost 15 bases, V lost 8 bases, and 19 bases had no gene match. CDR3 amino acids: CASDLGGTLFIRFF. The CDR3 bases are TGCGCCAGCGATCTGGGGGGGACCCTTTTTATTCGGTTCTTC.

V is TRBV7-2 and J is TRBJ2-1, with 8 positions matching TRBD1. The CDR3 consists of 13 residues. The germline CDR1 and CDR2 sequences are SGHTA and FQGNSA. Germline trimming cut 5 bases from V and 5 bases from J; bases unmatched to any gene: 2. The CDR3 DNA sequence: TGTGCCAGCAGCCAGGACAGGGACAATGAGCAGTTCTTC. Translating gives CASSQDRDNEQFF.

CDR3 in DNA: TGTGCCAGCAGTTACGTTAGGGACAGTAACTATGGCTACACCTTC. Protein product: CASSYVRDSNYGYTF. The V gene is TRBV6-6, the J gene TRBJ1-2, with 7 bases fitting TRBD1. Germline V lookup: CDR1 MNHNY, CDR2 SVGAGI (reference sequence). V dropped 2 bases and J dropped 1; count of bases not matched to a gene: 4. CDR3 length: 15 residues.

This clone was seen a few times. At the DNA level, this CDR3 is encoded by other sequences in the same sample as well. The chain links TRBV4-1 to TRBJ2-5; 12 positions match TRBD2. The CDR3 loop spans 15 amino acids. CDR1 MGHRA and CDR2 YSYEKL come from the germline V gene. V gave up 2 bases and J gave up 5 bases; unmatched junction bases: 3. This chain's CDR3 is CASSQPGLAGETQYF. The CDR3 DNA sequence: TGCGCCAGCAGCCAACCAGGACTAGCGGGGGAGACCCAGTACTTC.

J is TRBJ1-2 and V is TRBV2; D unresolved. Germline V CDR1 and CDR2: SNHLY, FYNNEI. The CDR3 loop spans 13 amino acids. Between the trimmed V and J ends, which lost 6 bases and 2 bases, there was a span of 10 bases. CDR3 bases: TGTGCCAGCAGCGCGGATTCGAACTATGGCTACACCTTC. This sequence encodes CASSADSNYGYTF.

The rearrangement links TRBV7-2 to TRBJ2-3; no clear D. Germline-derived CDR1 and CDR2 are SGHTA and FQGNSA. This CDR3 comprises 16 residues. With 5 bases removed from V and 0 bases from J, the gap between germline ends came to 15 bases. For the CDR3, the DNA is TGTGCCAGCAGCCCTCTTCCGGGTGCTAGCACAGATACGCAGTATTTT. Translation gives CASSPLPGASTDTQYF. The complete variable domain, with remaining parts taken from reference TRBV7-2 and TRBJ2-3, reads GAGVSQSPSNKVTEKGKDVELRCDPISGHTALYWYRQSLGQGLEFLIYFQGNSAPDKSGLPSDRFSAERTGGSVSTLTIQRTQQEDSAVYLCASSPLPGASTDTQYFGPGTRLTVL.

The genes are TRBV29-1 and TRBJ2-1; TRBD2 matches at 14 bases. Germline assignment: CDR1 SQVTM and CDR2 ANQGSEA. The CDR3 extends over 13 amino acids. The V gene end was trimmed by 8 bases and the J gene end by 8 bases; junction bases not matched to a gene: 5. In DNA form, the CDR3 reads TGCAGCAAGACTAGCGGGGGGGCCCATGAGCAGTTCTTC. This encodes CSKTSGGAHEQFF.

This clone has just a few counts. This chain uses TRBV4-3 with TRBJ2-2; 9 bases map to TRBD2. In germline, CDR1 is LGHNA, CDR2 YSLEER. The V segment lost 5 bases and the J segment 2 bases; nucleotides outside the gene matches: 9. The CDR3 is made up of 17 amino acids. In DNA, the CDR3 is TGCGCCAGCAGCGGATATGCGGGGGGGCCCAACACCGGGGAGCTGTTTTTT. Translating gives CASSGYAGGPNTGELFF.

This chain links TRBV5-1 with TRBJ1-1; the D gene is possibly TRBD1 (5 bases). Trimming cost V 0 bases and J 2 bases, with 8 bases left between them. The CDR3 runs 14 residues. CDR1 and CDR2 (germline): SGHRS, YFSETQ. CDR3 sequence: CASSLGGTNTEAFF. In DNA form, the CDR3 reads TGCGCCAGCAGCTTGGGGGGCACCAACACTGAAGCTTTCTTT.

This chain joins TRBV4-1 and TRBJ2-3; D is possibly TRBD2 (6 bases). CDR3 length: 16 amino acids. Trimming left V 0 bases short and J 5 bases short, with 15 bases between. Germline V gene lookup returns CDR1 MGHRA and CDR2 YSYEKL. DNA for the CDR3: TGCGCCAGCAGCCAAGAAGCTTTAGTGGGGGGAGATACGCAGTATTTT. Encoded protein: CASSQEALVGGDTQYF.

The gene calls are TRBV6-5 and TRBJ1-3; D gene ambiguous. The CDR3 runs to 13 residues. Trimming shortened V by 8 bases and J by 0 bases, and 8 bases separated the two germline ends. The germline V gene has CDR1 MNHEY and CDR2 SVGAGI. The CDR3 here is CASVRNSGNTIYF. CDR3 nucleotides: TGTGCCAGCGTTCGGAACTCTGGAAACACCATATATTTT.

This clone was observed a single time. This rearrangement joins TRBV30 to TRBJ1-6; 8 positions agree with TRBD1. This CDR3 contains 14 residues. CDR1 and CDR2 (germline): GTSNPN, SVGIG (reference sequence). Germline trimming cut 4 bases from V and 6 bases from J; bases unmatched to any gene: 5. DNA for the CDR3: TGTGCCTGGAACAGGGGGATTATTAATTCACCCCTCCACTTT. Protein product: CAWNRGIINSPLHF.

This clone came up a few times. V gene TRBV7-9 combines with J gene TRBJ2-7; 10 nucleotides align to TRBD1. From germline, CDR1 is SEHNR and CDR2 FQNEAQ (reference sequence). Trimming removed 4 bases from V and 8 bases from J; junction bases left unmatched: 5. This CDR3 spans 13 amino acids. The CDR3 loop is CASSSGQGVKQYF. CDR3 DNA: TGTGCCAGCAGCTCTGGACAGGGGGTTAAGCAGTACTTC.

The rearrangement uses TRBV7-2 and TRBJ2-5, with D possibly TRBD2 on 7 matching bases. This CDR3 spans 15 amino acids. V was shortened by 1 base and J by 2 bases, with 11 bases between the two germline ends. Germline V gene lookup returns CDR1 SGHTA and CDR2 FQGNSA. CDR3 DNA: TGTGCCAGCAGCTTAGGGCGGGGGCGGCAAGAGACCCAGTACTTC. Residues: CASSLGRGRQETQYF.

This clone was picked up a small number of times. The CDR3 spells CASSEVGVVGTEAFF. The CDR3 coding sequence is TGTGCCAGCAGTGAAGTTGGGGTAGTCGGGACTGAAGCTTTCTTT. The rearrangement joins TRBV2 to TRBJ1-1; D not resolved. CDR1 and CDR2 from the germline V gene are SNHLY and FYNNEI. With 1 base removed from V and 5 bases from J, the gap between germline ends came to 14 bases. The CDR3 has 15 amino acids. Full variable domain (outside the CDR3, taken from reference TRBV2 and TRBJ1-1): EPEVTQTPSHQVTQMGQEVILRCVPISNHLYFYWYRQILGQKVEFLVSFYNNEISEKSEIFDDQFSVERPDGSNFTLKIRSTKLEDSAMYFCASSEVGVVGTEAFFGQGTRLTVV.

The sample holds one count of this clone. The J gene is TRBJ1-5, the V gene TRBV10-2; the D gene is possibly TRBD1 (5 bases). V lost 8 bases and J 4 bases, leaving 9 bases between the germline ends. Germline V gives CDR1 WSHSY, CDR2 SAAADI. This CDR3 is built from 12 residues. CDR3 coding DNA: TGCGCCAGCGGGGGGGGGAATCAGCCCCAGCATTTT. Amino acid sequence: CASGGGNQPQHF.